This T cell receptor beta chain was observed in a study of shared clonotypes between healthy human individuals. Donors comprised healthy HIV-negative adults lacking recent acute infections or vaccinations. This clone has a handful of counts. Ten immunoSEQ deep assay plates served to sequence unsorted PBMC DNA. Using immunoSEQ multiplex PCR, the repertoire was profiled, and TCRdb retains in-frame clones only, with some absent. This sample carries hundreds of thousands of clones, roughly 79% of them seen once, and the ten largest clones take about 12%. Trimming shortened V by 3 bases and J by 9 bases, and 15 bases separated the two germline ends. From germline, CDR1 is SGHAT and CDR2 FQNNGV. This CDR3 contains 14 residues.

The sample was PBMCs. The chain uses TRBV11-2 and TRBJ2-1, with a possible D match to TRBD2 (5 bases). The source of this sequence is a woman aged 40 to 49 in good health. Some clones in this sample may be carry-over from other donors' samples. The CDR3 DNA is TGTGCCAGCAGCTTGGGGATCGGGGTCGGTGAGCAGTTCTTC. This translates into CASSLGIGVGEQFF.